The present TCR beta chain was sequenced within a study of T-cell reconstitution after alpha-beta-depleted transplantation in children. This clonotype was seen at least ten times. Its antigen is unidentified. During its preparation, the TCRbeta library received unique molecular identifiers. TCRdb processed the PCR reads anew with MiXCR; each CDR3 protein has one entry. The sample consists of approximately 150,000 distinct CDR3 sequences, around 10% of them appearing once. Study findings and constraints: Reported findings indicate that, about two months after transplant, alpha-beta T cells came from several hundred expanded clones, which were derived from non-depleted graft cells.

CDR1 and CDR2 from the germline V gene are SQVTM and ANQGSEA. The CDR3 totals 13 residues. V shed 4 bases and J shed 0 bases, with 8 bases lying between them. Here the sequenced sample was PBMCs, mostly from graft donor cells, taken 180 days after TCRalphabeta/CD19-depleted stem cell transplant. The sequence came from a female patient aged 2-15 years who had a stem cell transplant for congenital amegakaryocytic thrombocytopenia, so the T cells may come from the graft donor. The chain carries TRBV29-1 and TRBJ2-3; D is undetermined. The CDR3 sequence is CSVASSSTDTQYF. Here the CDR3 DNA reads TGCAGCGTTGCCTCCAGCAGCACAGATACGCAGTATTTT.